Listed below are T cell receptor beta chains from one sample, sequenced in a study of shared clonotypes between healthy human individuals. The protocol was immunoSEQ multiplex PCR, while the TCRdb copy is restricted to in-frame clones and leaves out a portion. The data contain a few million clones, 85% to 95% of them singletons. The source material was naive CD4+ T cells from PBMCs. Receptors originate from a man between 18 and 29 years old in good health. Some clones in this sample may be carry-over from other donors' samples. The CDR3 runs from the conserved cysteine through the conserved F or W. A D gene is named only where the DNA matches it firmly. Only some rows state a clone size, as once, few, many or a class for expanded clones.

- | TRBJ1-2 | - | TRBV6-5 | CASSPGRNYGYTF | TGTGCCAGCAGCCCCGGGAGAAACTATGGCTACACCTTC
- | TRBJ2-3 | TRBD2 | TRBV2 | CASSGTSADTQYF | TGTGCCAGCAGCGGGACTAGCGCAGATACGCAGTATTTT
- | TRBJ2-2 | - | TRBV20-1 | CSVTGSGELFF | TGCAGCGTAACAGGGTCCGGGGAGCTGTTTTTT
- | TRBJ2-3 | - | TRBV25-1 | CASSQTGERTDTQYF | TGTGCCAGCAGTCAAACCGGGGAACGCACAGATACGCAGTATTTT
- | TRBJ2-7 | - | TRBV5-4 | CASSLEPGPSYEQYF | TGTGCCAGCAGCCTGGAACCGGGCCCATCCTACGAGCAGTACTTC
- | TRBJ1-6 | - | TRBV30 | CAWSQGRGSPLHF | TGTGCCTGGAGCCAGGGACGGGGGTCACCCCTCCACTTT
once | TRBJ2-7 | - | TRBV28 | CASSSITYEQYF | TGTGCCAGCAGTTCTATAACCTACGAGCAGTACTTC
- | TRBJ1-2 | - | TRBV5-1 | CASSLAADFYGYTF | TGCGCCAGCAGCTTGGCCGCAGATTTCTATGGCTACACCTTC
- | TRBJ1-5 | - | TRBV7-6 | CASSKSSNQPQHF | TGTGCCAGCAGCAAAAGTTCCAATCAGCCCCAGCATTTT
- | TRBJ1-4 | TRBD1 | TRBV7-9 | CASSTRLGTGGDTNEKLFF | TGTGCCAGCAGCACCCGGTTGGGGACAGGGGGCGACACTAATGAAAAACTGTTTTTT
once | TRBJ1-4 | TRBD1 | TRBV28 | CASSSRAPGQYEKLFF | TGTGCCAGCAGTTCCCGAGCTCCGGGACAGTATGAAAAACTGTTTTTT
- | TRBJ2-7 | - | TRBV7-8 | CASSFLGPYEQYF | TGTGCCAGCAGCTTTCTGGGACCCTACGAGCAGTACTTC
- | TRBJ2-2 | - | TRBV2 | CASAAEGASTGELFF | TGTGCCAGCGCGGCTGAAGGGGCGAGCACCGGGGAGCTGTTTTTT
- | TRBJ1-4 | - | TRBV28 | CASSLGPLGSSEKLFF | TGTGCCAGCAGTTTAGGTCCGCTCGGGAGCTCTGAAAAACTGTTTTTT
- | TRBJ1-2 | - | TRBV28 | CASSAPSAAGAYGYTF | TGTGCCAGCAGTGCGCCTAGTGCCGCGGGTGCCTATGGCTACACCTTC
- | TRBJ1-5 | TRBD1 | TRBV23-1 | CASLSDRGPCQPQHF | TGCGCCAGCCTATCGGACAGGGGGCCTTGTCAGCCCCAGCATTTT
- | TRBJ1-2 | TRBD1 | TRBV5-1 | CASSQTGVEYGYTF | TGCGCCAGCAGCCAGACAGGGGTAGAATATGGCTACACCTTC
- | TRBJ2-7 | - | TRBV7-3 | CASSLNSDYEQYF | TGTGCCAGCAGCCTTAATAGCGACTACGAGCAGTACTTC
- | TRBJ2-5 | - | TRBV19 | CASSVGPQETQYF | TGTGCCAGTAGTGTGGGACCCCAAGAGACCCAGTACTTC
- | TRBJ2-7 | TRBD1 | TRBV11-2 | CASSFRTGGSYEQYF | TGTGCCAGCAGCTTTCGGACAGGGGGCTCCTACGAGCAGTACTTC
few | TRBJ1-5 | - | TRBV2 | CASSRDSPQHF | TGTGCCAGCAGCAGAGACTCTCCCCAGCATTTT
- | TRBJ1-1 | TRBD1 | TRBV5-4 | CASSTTGREGTEAFF | TGTGCCAGCAGTACGACAGGGCGTGAGGGCACTGAAGCTTTCTTT
- | TRBJ1-4 | - | TRBV15 | CATSRGGGEKLFF | TGTGCCACCAGCAGGGGGGGAGGCGAAAAACTGTTTTTT
- | TRBJ1-2 | - | TRBV7-8 | CASSRGPHAGGYTF | TGTGCCAGCAGCCGTGGCCCTCACGCCGGGGGCTACACCTTC
- | TRBJ1-2 | TRBD1 | TRBV19 | CASSPDRSYGYTF | TGTGCCAGTAGCCCGGACAGGTCCTATGGCTACACCTTC
- | TRBJ1-1 | - | TRBV28 | CASSPLEGWAFF | TGTGCCAGCAGCCCTCTGGAAGGATGGGCTTTCTTT
- | TRBJ2-1 | TRBD2 | TRBV4-2 | CASSQVLAGDSGEQFF | TGTGCCAGCAGCCAAGTTCTAGCGGGAGACTCGGGTGAGCAGTTCTTC
- | TRBJ2-7 | - | TRBV11-2 | CASSLVRGSYEQYF | TGTGCCAGCAGCTTAGTTCGGGGGTCCTACGAGCAGTACTTC
- | TRBJ1-5 | - | TRBV30 | CAWSVTYIQGTYSNQPQHF | TGTGCCTGGAGTGTAACCTATATTCAGGGTACCTATAGCAATCAGCCCCAGCATTTT
- | TRBJ2-2 | TRBD2 | TRBV5-1 | CASSLEASGYTGELFF | TGCGCCAGCAGCTTGGAGGCTAGCGGATACACCGGGGAGCTGTTTTTT
once | TRBJ2-7 | - | TRBV5-1 | CASSPGSEGEQYF | TGCGCCAGCAGCCCCGGGAGTGAGGGCGAGCAGTACTTC
- | TRBJ1-1 | - | TRBV29-1 | CSVERVTNTEAFF | TGCAGCGTTGAACGGGTGACGAACACTGAAGCTTTCTTT
- | TRBJ2-7 | - | TRBV5-1 | CASSLGEQLSVEQYF | TGCGCCAGCTCCCTGGGCGAGCAGTTGAGTGTTGAGCAGTACTTC
- | TRBJ2-1 | - | TRBV4-3 | CASSLAHNEQFF | TGCGCCAGCAGCCTAGCCCATAATGAGCAGTTCTTC
- | TRBJ2-3 | - | TRBV2 | CARRLGLTDTQYF | TGTGCCAGAAGACTAGGTTTGACAGATACGCAGTATTTT
- | TRBJ2-7 | TRBD1 | TRBV18 | CASSPTGTGGYEQYF | TGTGCCAGCTCACCAACGGGGACAGGGGGGTACGAGCAGTACTTC
few | TRBJ1-5 | TRBD1 | TRBV28 | CASSLPDRDLNQPQHF | TGTGCCAGCAGTTTACCCGACAGGGATCTCAATCAGCCCCAGCATTTT
- | TRBJ2-3 | - | TRBV5-1 | CASSVAASGTDTQYF | TGCGCCAGCAGCGTAGCGGCTTCGGGCACAGATACGCAGTATTTT
- | TRBJ2-1 | - | TRBV25-1 | CASSKTGLSYNEQFF | TGTGCCAGCAGCAAGACAGGATTGTCCTACAATGAGCAGTTCTTC
- | TRBJ2-5 | - | TRBV7-3 | CASSSIGGQYF | TGTGCCAGCAGCTCGATCGGGGGCCAGTACTTC
- | TRBJ2-7 | - | TRBV7-3 | CASSPGGETYEQYF | TGTGCCAGCAGTCCTGGAGGGGAGACCTACGAGCAGTACTTC
- | TRBJ1-1 | - | TRBV28 | CASSEVIPPQQAEAFF | TGTGCCAGCAGTGAAGTTATCCCTCCTCAACAGGCTGAAGCTTTCTTT
- | TRBJ2-3 | - | TRBV11-3 | CASSLSGSTDTQYF | TGTGCCAGCAGCTTATCCGGGTCCACAGATACGCAGTATTTT
- | TRBJ1-4 | TRBD1 | TRBV19 | CASSNRGTNEKLFF | TGTGCCAGTAGTAACAGGGGAACTAATGAAAAACTGTTTTTT
- | TRBJ2-3 | TRBD2 | TRBV2 | CASSRGLAGTDTQYF | TGTGCCAGCAGTCGGGGACTAGCAGGCACAGATACGCAGTATTTT
- | TRBJ2-2 | TRBD1 | TRBV5-1 | CASSVVGQGAAGTGELFF | TGCGCCAGCAGCGTAGTGGGACAGGGGGCCGCAGGCACCGGGGAGCTGTTTTTT
- | TRBJ2-1 | - | TRBV6-1 | CASSEKAGPSNEQFF | TGTGCCAGCAGTGAAAAGGCGGGTCCCTCCAATGAGCAGTTCTTC
- | TRBJ2-7 | - | TRBV18 | CASSPNTPGVSYEQYF | TGTGCCAGCTCACCGAATACCCCGGGGGTCTCCTACGAGCAGTACTTC
- | TRBJ1-5 | TRBD1 | TRBV7-2 | CASGDRRSNQPQHF | TGTGCCAGCGGGGACAGGCGTAGCAATCAGCCCCAGCATTTT
- | TRBJ2-7 | - | TRBV5-1 | CASSLGRNYEQYF | TGCGCCAGCAGCTTGGGGCGGAACTACGAGCAGTACTTC
- | TRBJ2-5 | TRBD1 | TRBV19 | CASRKTGGQETQYF | TGTGCCAGTAGAAAGACAGGGGGCCAAGAGACCCAGTACTTC
- | TRBJ2-1 | - | TRBV23-1 | CASTMKHRRSYNEQFF | TGCGCCAGCACGATGAAACACCGGAGGTCCTACAATGAGCAGTTCTTC
- | TRBJ2-1 | TRBD1 | TRBV7-2 | CASSPDTRQGADEQFF | TGTGCCAGCAGCCCAGATACCCGACAGGGGGCGGATGAGCAGTTCTTC
- | TRBJ2-2 | TRBD2 | TRBV28 | CASSLPGLAGARGGELFF | TGTGCCAGCAGTTTACCGGGACTAGCGGGAGCAAGGGGCGGGGAGCTGTTTTTT